The sequence of this TCR beta chain was determined in a study of blood T cells in healthy people across ages. This clonotype has only a few counts. A second PCR, run for 7 to 11 cycles, used a sample-barcoded 5' primer plus a J-beta primer mix. TCRdb reanalysed the 5' RACE reads using MiXCR and keeps one entry per CDR3 protein. Of 760,000 or so distinct CDR3 sequences listed, roughly 25% were seen once; the top ten hold 9.4%. Germline assignment: CDR1 MDHEN and CDR2 SYDVKM. Trimming left V 6 bases short and J 2 bases short, with 14 bases between. The CDR3 sequence is 14 residues long. These same records also appear under a second study, on T cells of mothers and their children. Per that study: A few healthy Caucasian mothers and their six children were the donors.

Sequenced input: blood. The clonotype originates from a boy under 18 in good health. The chain has TRBV28 and TRBJ2-7; perhaps TRBD2 as D (5 bases). The CDR3 DNA reads TGTGCCAGCAGAGAGAGCGGTTCCACCTACGAGCAGTACTTC. Its translation: CASRESGSTYEQYF. Combining the CDR3 with reference TRBV28 and TRBJ2-7 gives the whole variable domain DVKVTQSSRYLVKRTGEKVFLECVQDMDHENMFWYRQDPGLGLRLIYFSYDVKMKEKGDIPEGYSVSREKKERFSLILESASTNQTSMYLCASRESGSTYEQYFGPGTRLTVT.